This T cell receptor beta chain came from a study of cytomegalovirus exposure and HLA in healthy donors. The primer mix had 60 Vbeta and 13 Jbeta primers. Assay used: immunoSEQ multiplex PCR; TCRdb lists only in-frame clones, some missing. The table has about 140,000 clones, about 79% seen once; the top ten hold less than 3%. Germline values: CDR1 MDHEN, CDR2 SYDVKM. The CDR3 contains 14 residues. V lost 5 bases and J lost 7; bases outside the gene matches: 7. To note about this clone: Its antigen is unidentified.

Findings and caveats of the study: Reportedly, a later analysis found an Asian-associated ancestry cluster had fewer N-insertions than the approximately 700-donor mean.

The chain combines TRBV28 with TRBJ2-1; 8 bases line up with TRBD2. The material sequenced was PBMCs. The TCR sequence derives from a male donor in good health and CMV-seronegative. The CDR3 loop reads CASSVAGGGNEQFF. The CDR3 DNA is TGTGCCAGCAGTGTCGCGGGAGGTGGGAATGAGCAGTTCTTC.